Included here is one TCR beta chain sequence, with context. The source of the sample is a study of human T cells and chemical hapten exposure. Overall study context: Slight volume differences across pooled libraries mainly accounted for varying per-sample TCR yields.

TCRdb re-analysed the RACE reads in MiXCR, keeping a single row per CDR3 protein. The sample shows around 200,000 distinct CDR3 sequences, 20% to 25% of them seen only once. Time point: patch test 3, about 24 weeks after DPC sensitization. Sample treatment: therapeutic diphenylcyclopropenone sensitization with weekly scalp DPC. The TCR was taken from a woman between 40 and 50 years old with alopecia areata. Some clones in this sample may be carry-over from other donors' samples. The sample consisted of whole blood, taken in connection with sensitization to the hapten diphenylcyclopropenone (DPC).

For the CDR3, the DNA is TGCGCCAGCAGCCGCCTGATTAACACTGAAGCTTTCTTT. This codes for CASSRLINTEAFF. This chain links TRBV4-3 with TRBJ1-1; D call uncertain. The V gene's germline CDR1 is LGHNA and CDR2 YSLEER. The CDR3 has 13 residues. V was cut by 4 bases and J by 2 bases, with 8 bases left in between.